This T cell receptor (beta chain) was identified during a study of T-cell memory formation after mild COVID-19. Study findings and constraints: Those CD4+ clones that contracted were mainly in CM and EM (CD8+ ones in EMRA).

Worth noting for this clonotype: The antigen remains undetermined.

TCRdb called the 5' RACE reads again in MiXCR, with one record for every CDR3 protein. The table lists about 260,000 distinct CDR3 sequences, about 17% of them singletons, with around 23% in the top ten. Sequenced material: PBMCs or a T cell subset sorted from them (not recorded which). This clonotype was obtained from a man aged 18 to 29 who had mild COVID-19 (a few samples of this study predate the infection). Cell type and time point are not known.

CDR3 bases: TGCGCCAGCAGCCGTGGGACGGCGGGGAACACTGAAGCTTTCTTT. Encoded protein: CASSRGTAGNTEAFF. The chain uses TRBV5-1 and TRBJ1-1; perhaps TRBD1 as D (5 bases). The germline V gene encodes CDR1 SGHRS and CDR2 YFSETQ. The CDR3 consists of 15 residues. V shed 4 bases and J shed 1 base, with 14 bases lying between them.